Listed below are T cell receptor beta chains from one sample, sequenced in a study of cytomegalovirus exposure and HLA in healthy donors. The table came from immunoSEQ multiplex PCR; TCRdb's copy has only in-frame clones and leaves some out. The table shows under 95,000 clones, with about four fifths occurring only once. Input material: PBMCs. All receptors derive from a middle-aged woman in good health and CMV-seropositive. Both conserved end residues are part of each CDR3. The D gene is left open where the match is weak. The size entry is marked missing in some rows and otherwise reads once, few, many or a size class.

D	V	J	size	CDR3	DNA
NA	TRBV30	TRBJ1-5	NA	CAWSGGRNQPQHF	TGTGCCTGGAGCGGGGGAAGGAATCAGCCCCAGCATTTT
TRBD1	TRBV28	TRBJ1-1	NA	CASSSPAGGGTEAFF	TGTGCCAGCAGTTCTCCAGCAGGGGGCGGCACTGAAGCTTTCTTT
NA	TRBV27	TRBJ2-5	few	CASSLRGTQYF	TGTGCCAGCAGTTTACGGGGGACCCAGTACTTC
NA	TRBV9	TRBJ2-6	NA	CASSGSSGANVLTF	TGTGCCAGCAGCGGCAGCTCTGGGGCCAACGTCCTGACTTTC
NA	TRBV7-9	TRBJ1-5	NA	CASSLESDSNQPQHF	TGTGCCAGCAGCTTAGAATCAGATAGCAATCAGCCCCAGCATTTT
TRBD1	TRBV18	TRBJ1-1	NA	CASSLEDRVWAEAFF	TGTGCCAGCTCACTCGAAGACAGGGTGTGGGCTGAAGCTTTCTTT
TRBD2	TRBV30	TRBJ2-3	NA	CAGSGLAGGPSTDTQYF	TGTGCCGGGAGCGGACTAGCGGGAGGGCCGAGCACAGATACGCAGTATTTT
NA	TRBV6-1	TRBJ2-7	once	CASSEVREQYF	TGTGCCAGCAGTGAAGTTCGCGAGCAGTACTTC
NA	TRBV6-1	TRBJ2-1	NA	CASRVLYNEQFF	TGTGCCAGCAGGGTCCTATACAATGAGCAGTTCTTC
TRBD1	TRBV19	TRBJ2-1	NA	CASSIGQGYEQFF	TGTGCCAGTAGTATAGGACAGGGCTATGAGCAGTTCTTC
TRBD1	TRBV4-3	TRBJ2-7	NA	CASSQEWGQNYEQYF	TGCGCCAGCAGCCAAGAATGGGGACAGAACTACGAGCAGTACTTC
NA	TRBV6-1	TRBJ1-1	NA	CASSESVNTEAFF	TGTGCCAGCAGTGAATCCGTAAACACTGAAGCTTTCTTT
TRBD1	TRBV5-1	TRBJ2-1	few	CASSTGQEYNEQFF	TGCGCCAGCAGCACGGGACAGGAGTACAATGAGCAGTTCTTC
TRBD1	TRBV2	TRBJ1-1	NA	CASNRDRNTEAFF	TGTGCCAGCAATCGGGACAGGAACACTGAAGCTTTCTTT
NA	TRBV5-1	TRBJ1-4	once	CASSPDLFATNEKLFF	TGCGCCAGCAGCCCCGATCTATTCGCAACTAATGAAAAACTGTTTTTT
NA	TRBV4-2	TRBJ2-5	NA	CASSRRPAYQETQYF	TGTGCCAGCAGCCGCCGCCCAGCGTACCAAGAGACCCAGTACTTC
TRBD1	TRBV6-5	TRBJ1-1	NA	CASSLEGATEAFF	TGTGCCAGCAGTTTGGAGGGGGCAACTGAAGCTTTTTTT
NA	TRBV5-1	TRBJ1-1	once	CASSLSGSGTEAFF	TGCGCCAGCAGCTTGTCAGGCTCGGGGACTGAAGCTTTCTTT
TRBD1	TRBV5-1	TRBJ1-1	NA	CASSPGTENTEAFF	TGCGCCAGCAGCCCGGGGACAGAGAACACTGAAGCTTTCTTT
NA	TRBV29-1	TRBJ2-5	NA	CSVGQRETQYF	TGCAGCGTTGGTCAGCGAGAGACCCAGTACTTC
NA	TRBV5-1	TRBJ2-3	NA	CASSGFNRASTDTQYF	TGCGCCAGCAGCGGATTTAACAGGGCGAGCACAGATACGCAGTATTTT
NA	TRBV9	TRBJ1-1	NA	CASSVAGVNTEAFF	TGTGCCAGCAGCGTAGCCGGGGTGAACACTGAAGCTTTCTTT
TRBD1	TRBV5-5	TRBJ1-1	NA	CASSSGTGDTEAFF	TGTGCCAGCAGTTCTGGGACAGGAGACACTGAAGCTTTCTTT
NA	TRBV28	TRBJ1-5	NA	CASSLETWESNQPQHF	TGTGCCAGCAGTTTGGAGACCTGGGAGAGCAATCAGCCCCAGCATTTT
NA	TRBV19	TRBJ1-4	NA	CASSIDRLRGEKLFF	TGTGCCAGTAGTATAGATCGGCTCCGGGGGGAAAAACTGTTTTTT
NA	TRBV28	TRBJ1-4	NA	CASSLLFQGSPTNEKLFF	TGTGCCAGCAGTTTATTGTTTCAGGGGTCACCAACTAATGAAAAACTGTTTTTT
TRBD1	TRBV7-9	TRBJ1-5	NA	CASSPSGDRGLGQPQHF	TGTGCCAGCAGCCCAAGTGGGGACAGGGGTCTAGGACAGCCCCAGCATTTT
NA	TRBV7-8	TRBJ2-5	NA	CASSAGAETQYF	TGTGCCAGCAGCGCAGGGGCGGAGACCCAGTACTTC
NA	TRBV7-9	TRBJ1-1	many	CASSLFAEAFF	TGTGCCAGCAGCTTATTCGCTGAAGCTTTCTTT
NA	TRBV11-2	TRBJ1-3	few	CASSLLQLSGNTIYF	TGTGCCAGCAGCTTACTACAGCTCTCTGGAAACACCATATATTTT
NA	TRBV18	TRBJ1-2	NA	CASSPEGILNYGYTF	TGTGCCAGCTCACCAGAGGGAATTCTTAACTATGGCTACACCTTC
TRBD1	TRBV4-1	TRBJ2-1	NA	CASSHYSTGTYNEQFF	TGCGCCAGCAGCCATTACTCGACAGGGACCTACAATGAGCAGTTCTTC
TRBD1	TRBV10-2	TRBJ2-7	once	CASSEGQGYEQYF	TGCGCCAGCAGTGAGGGACAGGGATACGAGCAGTACTTC
TRBD1	TRBV6-5	TRBJ2-7	few	CASREPGQYEQYF	TGTGCCAGCAGAGAACCGGGACAGTACGAGCAGTACTTC
NA	TRBV7-8	TRBJ1-3	NA	CASSSAGVSSGNTIYF	TGTGCCAGCAGCTCCGCAGGGGTGAGCTCTGGAAACACCATATATTTT
NA	TRBV5-8	TRBJ2-1	few	CASSVRQYQFF	TGTGCCAGCAGCGTTCGACAGTACCAGTTCTTC
TRBD1	TRBV11-2	TRBJ1-4	NA	CASSRTGGWEKLFF	TGTGCCAGCAGCCGGACAGGGGGCTGGGAAAAACTGTTTTTT
NA	TRBV5-1	TRBJ2-1	once	CASSLVGGGRYEQFF	TGCGCCAGCAGCTTGGTGGGGGGGGGCCGTTATGAGCAGTTCTTC
NA	TRBV9	TRBJ2-3	NA	CASSLMDKGLGDTQYF	TGTGCCAGCAGCCTAATGGACAAGGGGTTAGGGGATACGCAGTATTTT
NA	TRBV19	TRBJ1-5	NA	CASNPGSGQPQHF	TGTGCCAGTAATCCCGGGTCTGGGCAGCCCCAGCATTTT
NA	TRBV7-7	TRBJ2-5	once	CASSRVPSGSETQYF	TGTGCTAGCAGCCGGGTACCATCTGGTTCGGAGACCCAGTACTTC